This section outlines one TCR beta chain sequence together with its context. Antigen unknown. A much larger clone differs from this one at a single base, so this may be a read error. Selection for sequencing was limited to patients who had shown CD8+CD57+ cell expansion by flow cytometry. The sample is drawn from a study of CD8+CD57+ T cells in acquired aplastic anemia. Study findings and constraints: The same twenty-nine CD8+ CDR3 sequences occurred in patients and in controls.

Looked up from germline, CDR1 is DFQATT and CDR2 is SNEGSKA (reference sequence). V was clipped by 6 bases and J by 3 bases, with 20 bases between them. The CDR3 length is 15 residues. Genomic DNA, serving as template, underwent TCR beta VDJ and CDR3 profiling. TCRdb reprocessed the reads with MiXCR, giving one entry per CDR3 protein. The sample has 150,000 to 200,000 distinct CDR3 sequences, less than 50% seen once. Sequences were obtained from sorted CD4+, CD8+, or CD8+CD57+ T cells (not recorded which) from PBMCs. This clonotype was sampled from a human donor with aplastic anemia. The chain carries TRBV20-1 and TRBJ1-1; no definite D call. The CDR3 nucleotides read TGCAGTGCCCCCCTCCCTGGAGAGGGAGACACTGAAGCTTTCTTT. Translation gives CSAPLPGEGDTEAFF.